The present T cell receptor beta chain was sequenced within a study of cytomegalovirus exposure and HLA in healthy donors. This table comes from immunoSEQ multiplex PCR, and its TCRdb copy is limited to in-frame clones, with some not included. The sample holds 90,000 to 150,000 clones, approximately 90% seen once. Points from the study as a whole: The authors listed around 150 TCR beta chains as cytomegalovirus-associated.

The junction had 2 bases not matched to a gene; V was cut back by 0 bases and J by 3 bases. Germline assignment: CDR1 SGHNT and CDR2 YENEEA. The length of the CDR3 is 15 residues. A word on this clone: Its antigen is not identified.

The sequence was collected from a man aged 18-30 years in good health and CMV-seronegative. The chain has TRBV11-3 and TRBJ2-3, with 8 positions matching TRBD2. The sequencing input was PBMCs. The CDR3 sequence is CASSLEGGRTDTQYF. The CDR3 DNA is TGTGCCAGCAGCTTAGAAGGCGGGAGGACAGATACGCAGTATTTT.